The clone carrying this T cell receptor (beta chain) occurred a few times. What it binds is unknown. Excluded were patients with other autoimmune diseases, uncontrolled infections, pregnancy or lactation. Looked up from germline, CDR1 is SGHAT and CDR2 is FQNNGV. Trimming removed 1 base from V and 9 bases from J; junction bases left unmatched: 3. CDR3 length: 14 residues. These data belong to a study of Graves' ophthalmopathy and Graves' hyperthyroidism. Findings of the study overall: Ophthalmopathy progression was predicted with 65% to 71% sensitivity and 72.22% specificity.

The sequenced template was RNA, covering the TCR beta CDR3 region. Second-round multiplex PCR came after first-round RT-PCR with HTBI primers. Via MiXCR, TCRdb re-called the multiplex PCR reads, giving one row per CDR3 protein. The sample holds roughly 400,000 distinct CDR3 sequences, about 16% seen once. The genes are TRBV11-2 and TRBJ2-4; TRBD1 aligns across 10 bases. Sequencing input: peripheral blood. This clonotype was sampled from a woman aged 18-35 years with stable Graves' hyperthyroidism. This chain's CDR3 is CASSLGTGGRIQYF. In nucleotides, the CDR3 is TGTGCCAGCAGCTTAGGGACAGGGGGGCGCATTCAGTACTTC.